This TCR beta chain stems from a study of T cells expressing NK-cell markers. Study results and caveats: These clonotypes additionally ranked first within the CD3+CD56-NKG2C+ fraction of a few donors.

Beta-chain TCR cDNA was generated via 5'RACE template switching with UMIs. TCRdb re-called the 5' RACE reads, yielding one record per CDR3 amino acid sequence without DNA. The sample table includes approximately 460,000 distinct CDR3 sequences. The CDR3 consists of 14 residues. Germline V gene data show CDR1 as DFQATT and CDR2 as SNEGSKA (reference sequence). Remarks on this clonotype: Its antigen is currently unknown.

This TCR came from a woman between 18 and 69 years old in good health. The source material was blood T cells: a sorted CD56 or NKG2C T cell subset, CD4+ or CD8+ T cells, or bulk PBMC T cells (not recorded which). V gene TRBV20-1 combines with J gene TRBJ2-5; the TRBD1 assignment by TCRdb is unverifiable without DNA. The CDR3 loop is CSAMVGTVQETQYF.